This record looks at one T cell receptor (beta chain) sequence and its context. This specimen belongs to a study of blood T cell repertoires in COVID-19. The assay was immunoSEQ multiplex PCR, and TCRdb's table has in-frame clones only and misses some. The repertoire holds over 200,000 clones, with 84% as singletons. The V gene's germline CDR1 is GTSNPN and CDR2 SVGIG (reference sequence). This CDR3 has 15 amino acids. After removal of 7 bases from V and 0 bases from J, the junction contained 7 bases not matched to a gene. Sequencing input: peripheral blood. The chain has TRBV30 and TRBJ1-4, with 8 nucleotides matching TRBD1. The receptor was derived from a man between 45 and 60 years old with active or convalescent COVID-19. DNA for the CDR3: TGTGCCTCCGGGACAGGAATTTCAACTAATGAAAAACTGTTTTTT. Translating it yields CASGTGISTNEKLFF.